This TCR beta chain was profiled in a study of identical twins. Each CDR3 protein gets one entry after TCRdb re-called the 5' RACE reads with MiXCR. The sample lists approximately 690,000 distinct CDR3 sequences, over 5% occurring once. CDR3 length: 13 amino acids. Deletions cut 7 bases from V and 4 bases from J, with 11 bases between. The germline gives CDR1 LNHDA, CDR2 SQIVND (reference sequence). Findings and caveats of the study: Conclusions were drawn cross-sectionally by statistical analysis, without following the same donors.

This clonotype was observed a few times. Its antigen is as yet unknown. This rearrangement joins TRBV19 to TRBJ2-1; D possibly corresponds to TRBD2 (6 bases). This sequence originates from a man between 18 and 29 years old in good health. Sequencing input: naive T cells sorted from blood. This CDR3 is CASIGTLYNEQFF. DNA of the CDR3: TGTGCCAGTATCGGGACTCTTTACAATGAGCAGTTCTTC.